The rows below give T cell receptor beta chains drawn from one sample of a study of blood T cell repertoires in COVID-19. The data were produced by immunoSEQ multiplex PCR, yet TCRdb's version contains in-frame clones alone and is incomplete. Here the sample spans about 230,000 clones, approximately 80% being singletons. Sequencing was done on a sample of peripheral blood. The receptors stem from a man aged 35 to 55 who had recovered from COVID-19. The CDR3 runs from the conserved cysteine through the conserved F or W. The order of the fields is J gene, clone size, V gene, D gene, CDR3 protein, CDR3 DNA. The D gene is left open where the match is weak. Not every row has a clone size; where given, it reads once, few, many or a size class.

J: TRBJ2-1
size: .
V: TRBV3-1/TRBV3-2
D: .
CDR3: CASSSRADEQFF
DNA: TGTGCCAGCAGCAGCAGGGCCGACGAGCAGTTCTTC

J: TRBJ1-2
size: once
V: TRBV6-5
D: TRBD1
CDR3: CASSYQGQGGYTF
DNA: TGTGCCAGCAGTTACCAGGGACAGGGTGGCTACACCTTC

J: TRBJ2-7
size: once
V: TRBV7-2
D: .
CDR3: CASSLVSGQGEQYF
DNA: TGTGCCAGCAGCTTAGTCTCAGGACAAGGCGAGCAGTACTTC

J: TRBJ2-3
size: .
V: TRBV2
D: TRBD2
CDR3: CASRLAGPTDTQYF
DNA: TGTGCCAGCCGTCTAGCGGGGCCCACAGATACGCAGTATTTT

J: TRBJ1-2
size: .
V: TRBV19
D: TRBD1
CDR3: CASRTRTGRNYGYTF
DNA: TGTGCCAGTAGAACCAGGACAGGACGAAACTATGGCTACACCTTC

J: TRBJ2-3
size: .
V: TRBV5-1
D: .
CDR3: CASSLAGVEDTQYF
DNA: TGCGCCAGCAGCTTGGCGGGAGTTGAAGATACGCAGTATTTT

J: TRBJ2-7
size: .
V: TRBV10-3
D: TRBD2
CDR3: CASAGGPGDYEQYF
DNA: TGTGCGTCCGCGGGGGGACCTGGAGATTACGAGCAGTACTTC

J: TRBJ2-3
size: .
V: TRBV29-1
D: .
CDR3: CSSTESTDTQYF
DNA: TGCAGCTCGACAGAAAGCACAGATACGCAGTATTTT

J: TRBJ2-7
size: few
V: TRBV2
D: TRBD1
CDR3: CASSLTGLEQYF
DNA: TGTGCCAGCAGCCTGACAGGGCTCGAGCAGTACTTC

J: TRBJ2-7
size: .
V: TRBV11-2
D: .
CDR3: CASGGYQVPYEQYF
DNA: TGTGCCAGCGGAGGGTACCAGGTCCCCTACGAGCAGTACTTC

J: TRBJ2-1
size: .
V: TRBV4-1
D: .
CDR3: CASSQGLQHYNEQFF
DNA: TGCGCCAGCAGCCAAGGGTTACAGCACTACAATGAGCAGTTCTTC

J: TRBJ2-3
size: .
V: TRBV9
D: .
CDR3: CASSDGGSTDTQYF
DNA: TGTGCCAGCAGCGACGGGGGAAGCACAGATACGCAGTATTTT

J: TRBJ2-6
size: .
V: TRBV4-3
D: .
CDR3: CASSQGAGLRVSGANVLTF
DNA: TGCGCCAGCAGCCAAGGCGCGGGACTCAGGGTGTCTGGGGCCAACGTCCTGACTTTC

J: TRBJ2-7
size: .
V: TRBV11-2
D: TRBD1
CDR3: CASSFWTGESYEQYF
DNA: TGTGCCAGCAGCTTCTGGACAGGGGAATCCTACGAGCAGTACTTC

J: TRBJ2-7
size: .
V: TRBV27
D: TRBD1
CDR3: CASSFRVGDRIMTYEQYF
DNA: TGTGCCAGCAGTTTTCGTGTCGGGGACAGAATAATGACCTACGAGCAGTACTTC